This T cell receptor beta chain originates from a study of blood T cell repertoires in COVID-19. Study background: PBMCs, B-cell-depleted T cells, or T cells provided the cDNA or gDNA that made up the material.

This clone was counted between two and nine times. Libraries were prepared by immunoSEQ multiplex PCR; TCRdb keeps only in-frame clonotypes and omits some of them. This table has hundreds of thousands of clones, over 85% appearing once. Germline-derived CDR1 and CDR2 are SNHLY and FYNNEI. The V end was cut by 9 bases, the J end by 6 bases, with 21 bases between. The CDR3 length is 14 residues. While infection was still active, Seattle patients were enrolled and then followed longitudinally. Sequenced input: peripheral blood. V usage is TRBV2 and J usage is TRBJ2-7; D perhaps matches TRBD2 (5 bases). The TCR comes from a man aged 18 to 29 with COVID-19, enrolled during active disease. The CDR3 DNA follows: TGTGCCAGTGCGCAGAGGGATCGACCCCGCGAGCAGTACTTC. This codes for CASAQRDRPREQYF. The full variable domain, rest sourced from reference TRBV2 and TRBJ2-7, is EPEVTQTPSHQVTQMGQEVILRCVPISNHLYFYWYRQILGQKVEFLVSFYNNEISEKSEIFDDQFSVERPDGSNFTLKIRSTKLEDSAMYFCASAQRDRPREQYFGPGTRLTVT.